These T cell receptor beta chains were read from a single sample in a study of T cells after yellow fever vaccination. TCRdb independently ran MiXCR on the 5' RACE reads; one entry per CDR3 protein. Of about 240,000 distinct CDR3 sequences detected, 6.9% appear once; the ten largest clones hold about 0.85%. The sample was CD4+ T cells sorted from PBMCs, taken 15 days after the yellow fever booster vaccination. Receptors originate from a man aged 30 to 39 who received the YFV17D yellow fever vaccine. CDR3s include the opening cysteine and the closing phenylalanine or tryptophan.

v_gene	j_gene	CDR3aa
TRBV4-1	TRBJ2-4	CASSQTGGGNIQYF
TRBV29-1	TRBJ1-1	CSVELRLRAEAFF
TRBV29-1	TRBJ2-7	CSVGERGEQYF
TRBV11-2	TRBJ1-1	CASNGWTPKLHEAFF
TRBV18	TRBJ2-3	CASSPPEAGADTQYF
TRBV7-2	TRBJ2-7	CASSLGTIYEQYF
TRBV28	TRBJ1-5	CASSLRGGNQPQHF
TRBV29-1	TRBJ2-1	CSALNRGLINEQFF
TRBV20-1	TRBJ2-2	CSASPHTGELFF
TRBV30	TRBJ1-3	CAWSVETGNTIYF
TRBV28	TRBJ2-7	CASSLAGSMGYEQYF
TRBV5-6	TRBJ2-4	CARSLRNLRNIQYF
TRBV28	TRBJ2-5	CASSSPLAGGPKETQYF
TRBV27	TRBJ2-7	CASSPRALYEQYF
TRBV20-1	TRBJ2-1	CSAPGTGAYNEQFF
TRBV7-2	TRBJ2-2	CASSFKQAGELFF
TRBV4-1	TRBJ1-6	CASSHIPYNSPLHF
TRBV15	TRBJ2-5	CATSRDSRGTGETQYF
TRBV14	TRBJ2-1	CASSQGRGRKMNEQFF
TRBV12-3/TRBV12-4	TRBJ2-5	CAIRPYPGLAGYQETQYF
TRBV7-9	TRBJ2-5	CASSLAGALAETQYF
TRBV7-2	TRBJ2-3	CASSRRDTQYF
TRBV12-3/TRBV12-4	TRBJ1-1	CASSLNTGQTEAFF
TRBV20-1	TRBJ2-1	CSARSGSFDNEQFF
TRBV6-2/TRBV6-3	TRBJ2-1	CASKRTSGGGEQFF
TRBV5-5	TRBJ2-7	CASSIAGVEQYF
TRBV10-2	TRBJ2-3	CASSGSGIADTQYF
TRBV10-3	TRBJ2-2	CAISDPNFRNTGELFF
TRBV5-1	TRBJ2-2	CASSPGQTGELFF
TRBV5-1	TRBJ2-3	CASIKGLESSDTQYF
TRBV5-1	TRBJ2-7	CASSLVGGRTSYEQYF
TRBV4-3	TRBJ2-6	CASSQAPGGEAAGANVLTF
TRBV20-1	TRBJ2-7	CSLEKAGGSGEQYF
TRBV7-8	TRBJ2-3	CASSYRQGATDTQYF
TRBV3-1	TRBJ2-5	CASSQVLRRGGETQYF
TRBV7-2	TRBJ2-2	CASSSNRDSRNTGELFF
TRBV11-2	TRBJ2-5	CASSLQQQETQYF
TRBV29-1	TRBJ2-1	CSAGGGHEQFF
TRBV9	TRBJ1-2	CASSPLGQRGSGYTF
TRBV18	TRBJ1-2	CASSPQGAEGYTF